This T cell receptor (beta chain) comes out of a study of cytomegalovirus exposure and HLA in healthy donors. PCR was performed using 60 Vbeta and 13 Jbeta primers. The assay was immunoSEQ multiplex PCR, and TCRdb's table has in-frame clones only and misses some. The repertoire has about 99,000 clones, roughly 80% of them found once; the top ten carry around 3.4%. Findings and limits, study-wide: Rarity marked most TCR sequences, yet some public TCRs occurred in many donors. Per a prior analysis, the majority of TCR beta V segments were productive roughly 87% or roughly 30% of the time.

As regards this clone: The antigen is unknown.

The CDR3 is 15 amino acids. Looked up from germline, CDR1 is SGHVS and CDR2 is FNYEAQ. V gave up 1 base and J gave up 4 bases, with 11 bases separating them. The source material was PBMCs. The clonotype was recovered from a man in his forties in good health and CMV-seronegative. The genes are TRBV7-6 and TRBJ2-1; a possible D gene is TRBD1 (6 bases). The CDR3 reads CASSLEFGQYNEQFF. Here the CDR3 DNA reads TGTGCCAGCAGCTTAGAGTTCGGACAGTACAATGAGCAGTTCTTC.